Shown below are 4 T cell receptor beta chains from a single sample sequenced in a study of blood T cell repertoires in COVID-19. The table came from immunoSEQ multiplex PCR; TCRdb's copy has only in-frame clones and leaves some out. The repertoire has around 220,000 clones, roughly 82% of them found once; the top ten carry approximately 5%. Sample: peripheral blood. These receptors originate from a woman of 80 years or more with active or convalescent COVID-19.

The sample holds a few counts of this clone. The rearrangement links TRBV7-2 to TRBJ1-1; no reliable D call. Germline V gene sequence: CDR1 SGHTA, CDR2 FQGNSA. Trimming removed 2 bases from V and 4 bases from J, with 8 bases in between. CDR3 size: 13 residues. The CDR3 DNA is TGTGCCAGCAGCTTATTTTTTCGCACTGAAGCTTTCTTT. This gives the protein CASSLFFRTEAFF.

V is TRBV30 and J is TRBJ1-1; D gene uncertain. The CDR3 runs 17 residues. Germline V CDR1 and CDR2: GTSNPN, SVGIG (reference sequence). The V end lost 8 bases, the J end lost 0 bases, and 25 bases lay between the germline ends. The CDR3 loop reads CAQSPRPGNYLNTEAFF. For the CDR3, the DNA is TGTGCCCAGAGCCCGCGTCCAGGCAATTACCTGAACACTGAAGCTTTCTTT.

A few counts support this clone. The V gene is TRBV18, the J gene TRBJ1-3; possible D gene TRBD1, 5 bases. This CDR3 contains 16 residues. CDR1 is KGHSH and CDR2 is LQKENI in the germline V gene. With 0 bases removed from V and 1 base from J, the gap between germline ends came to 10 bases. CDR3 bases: TGTGCCAGCTCACCACCGTCAGGGTCTTCTGGAAACACCATATATTTT. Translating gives CASSPPSGSSGNTIYF.

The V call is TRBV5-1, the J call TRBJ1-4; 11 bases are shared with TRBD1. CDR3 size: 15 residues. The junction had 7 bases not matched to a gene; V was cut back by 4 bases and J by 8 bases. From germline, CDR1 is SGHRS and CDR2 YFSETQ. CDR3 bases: TGCGCCAGCAGCCCAAGCGGGACAGGGGGGGAAAAACTGTTTTTT. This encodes CASSPSGTGGEKLFF.